This TCR beta chain stems from a study of cytomegalovirus exposure and HLA in healthy donors. The CDR3 extends over 16 amino acids. CDR1 SGHNT and CDR2 YENEEA come from the germline V gene. V lost 4 bases and J lost 0, with 13 bases in between. The PCR made use of 60 Vbeta and 13 Jbeta primers. Produced via immunoSEQ multiplex PCR; TCRdb's table is partial and in-frame only. The profile shows 150,000 to 160,000 clones, over 65% of them singletons. This clone is a singleton in its sample. Specimen: PBMCs. This chain uses TRBV11-3 with TRBJ1-3; D possibly corresponds to TRBD1 (5 bases). The TCR originated in a man aged 25 to 40 in good health and CMV-seronegative. The CDR3 DNA sequence: TGTGCCAGCAGCTGTGCGGGACGGCTCTCTGGAAACACCATATATTTT. It yields the protein CASSCAGRLSGNTIYF.